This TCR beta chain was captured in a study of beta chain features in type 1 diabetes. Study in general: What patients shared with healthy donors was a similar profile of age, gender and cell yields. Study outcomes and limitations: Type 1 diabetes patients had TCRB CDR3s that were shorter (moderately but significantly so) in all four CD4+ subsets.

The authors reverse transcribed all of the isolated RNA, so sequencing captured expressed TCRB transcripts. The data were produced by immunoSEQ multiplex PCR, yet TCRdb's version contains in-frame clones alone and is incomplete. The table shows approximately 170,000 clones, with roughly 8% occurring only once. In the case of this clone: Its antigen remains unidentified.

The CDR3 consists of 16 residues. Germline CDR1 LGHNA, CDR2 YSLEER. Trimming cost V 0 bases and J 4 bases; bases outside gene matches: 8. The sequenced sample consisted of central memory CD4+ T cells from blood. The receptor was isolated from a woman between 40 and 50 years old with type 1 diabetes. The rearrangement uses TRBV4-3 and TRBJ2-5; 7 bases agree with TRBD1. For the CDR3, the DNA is TGCGCCAGCAGCCAAGAGGCGCGAGGGGGCGCAGAGACCCAGTACTTC. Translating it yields CASSQEARGGAETQYF.